A single TCR beta chain is shown here with its context. These data come from a study of blood T cell repertoires in COVID-19. Background on the study: Acute and convalescent COVID-19 specimens originated in the United States, Italy and Spain. Sources were T cells, B-cell-depleted T cells, or PBMCs; the material itself was cDNA or gDNA.

With 4 bases clipped from V and 0 bases from J, the junction kept 1 base outside the gene matches. Per the germline V gene, CDR1 is SGHRS and CDR2 is YFSETQ. CDR3 size: 15 residues. Original data processing: Amplification of reference gene primers was used by the study to estimate nucleated cell counts. The assay was immunoSEQ multiplex PCR, and TCRdb's table has in-frame clones only and misses some. The DNA was the basis for D and trimming; V, J and clone size are from that table. Of around 330,000 clones listed, approximately 88% are singletons. This clonotype was sampled from a woman aged 50 to 60 with active or convalescent COVID-19. Sequenced input: peripheral blood. The chain recombines TRBV5-1 with TRBJ2-2, with 9 bases matching TRBD2. DNA of the CDR3: TGCGCCAGCAGCCCTAGCGGGGCGAACACCGGGGAGCTGTTTTTT. Protein: CASSPSGANTGELFF.